This is a list of T cell receptor beta chains from one sample in a study of OX40 agonist ivuxolimab in advanced cancers. Libraries were prepared by immunoSEQ multiplex PCR; TCRdb keeps only in-frame clonotypes and omits some of them. The top ten clones hold roughly 13% of a sample with tens of thousands of clones, approximately 90% of them seen once. The material sequenced was CD4+ or CD8+ T cells sorted from blood, taken in a trial of the OX40 agonist ivuxolimab. The receptors shown here come from an adult with an advanced solid tumor such as melanoma, head and neck, liver or kidney cancer. The CDR3 runs from the conserved cysteine through the conserved F or W. Each record gives: D gene, J gene, V gene, CDR3 protein. The D gene is left open where the match is weak.

>TRBD1|TRBJ2-7|TRBV5-4
CAGSDRGLSYEQYF
>-|TRBJ2-1|TRBV20-1
CSASSWNEQFF
>-|TRBJ2-2|TRBV11-3
CASSLVVTGELFF
>-|TRBJ2-5|TRBV15
CATSNRGTYQETQYF
>-|TRBJ2-6|TRBV21-1
CASDHPISTGTGGFGANVLTF
>TRBD1|TRBJ2-4|TRBV6-5
CASSVGQGNIQYF
>TRBD2|TRBJ2-1|TRBV27
CASSLLLAGGAYNEQFF
>-|TRBJ2-7|TRBV6-1
CASIRGYEQYF
>TRBD1|TRBJ2-7|TRBV6-6
CASSYPDRVHEQYF
>-|TRBJ1-2|TRBV4-1
CASSQAGANYGYTF
>TRBD1|TRBJ2-7|TRBV4-1
CASSLGQGLREQYF
>-|TRBJ2-7|TRBV4-3
CASSQGWVGTAYEQYF
>-|TRBJ2-7|TRBV19
CASSISSTPSYEQYF
>-|TRBJ2-5|TRBV4-1
CASSQAPPGGLETQYF
>TRBD2|TRBJ2-5|TRBV28
CASSLRIPSGIIETQYF
>TRBD1|TRBJ2-3|TRBV29-1
CSVEGQGTSGGWEDTQYF
>TRBD1|TRBJ2-7|TRBV7-6
CASSLPGTGGSEQYF
>TRBD1|TRBJ2-3|TRBV6-6
CASRETGAATDTQYF
>TRBD1|TRBJ2-5|TRBV6-6
CASAPRDSYPQETQYF
>-|TRBJ2-3|TRBV4-1
CASSLRQGGTDTQYF
>TRBD2|TRBJ2-7|TRBV10-3
CAIRLADPSYEQYF
>TRBD2|TRBJ2-7|TRBV5-4
CASSLTSGMKWVYEQYF
>TRBD2|TRBJ2-1|TRBV7-2
CASSPTRAGARYNEQFF
>TRBD1|TRBJ2-2|TRBV7-9
CASSLLGQGGTGELFF
>-|TRBJ1-2|TRBV9
CASSVETGPYGYTF
>-|TRBJ1-3|TRBV7-9
CASSSQRSGNTIYF
>-|TRBJ2-1|TRBV11-2
CASSLYGNSYNEQFF
>-|TRBJ1-5|TRBV4-1
CASSQVVNQPQHF
>-|TRBJ2-5|TRBV27
CASSSQNQETQYF
>-|TRBJ2-7|TRBV5-4
CASSLELANEQYF
>TRBD2|TRBJ2-1|TRBV4-2
CASSQGTSRSFIYNEQFF
>TRBD1|TRBJ2-7|TRBV4-1
CASSPRSGGSYEQYF
>TRBD2|TRBJ2-7|TRBV4-3
CASSPGTSGRTEQYF
>-|TRBJ1-1|TRBV7-6
CASSLSPGPGKTEAFF
>-|TRBJ2-6|TRBV19
CASSTDPSGANVLTF
>-|TRBJ1-5|TRBV2
CASSGSRELPSVPQHF
>-|TRBJ2-3|TRBV11-3
CASSLAGGLTDTQYF
>TRBD2|TRBJ2-3|TRBV7-3
CASSLAGASDTQYF
>-|TRBJ1-1|TRBV7-8
CASSSLTGWNTEAFF
>-|TRBJ2-7|TRBV7-9
CASSSYEEAYEQYF
>-|TRBJ2-5|TRBV7-8
CASASRGKEETQYF
>-|TRBJ2-1|TRBV5-1
CASSLPYRNEQFF
>-|TRBJ2-5|TRBV28
CASSSGIETQYF
>-|TRBJ2-7|TRBV6-1
CASSEEGTTSYEQYF
>-|TRBJ1-1|TRBV4-2
CASSQDGPNTEAFF
>-|TRBJ2-7|TRBV6-1
CASATDYYEQYF
>-|TRBJ2-7|TRBV28
CASSLEGYEQYF
>-|TRBJ1-2|TRBV6-5
CASSSETAYGYTF
>-|TRBJ1-6|TRBV25-1
CASSEPYNSPLHF
>TRBD1|TRBJ1-1|TRBV5-4
CASSSPDRGFETEAFF
>TRBD1|TRBJ2-2|TRBV7-6
CASSPGGNGELFF
>-|TRBJ1-2|TRBV7-9
CASSLAMRTANGYTF
>-|TRBJ2-7|TRBV7-2
CASSPGWTTAYEQYF
>TRBD1|TRBJ2-2|TRBV5-4
CASSFIGTGVPGELFF
>TRBD2|TRBJ2-1|TRBV28
CASSQPGTSAYNEQFF
>-|TRBJ1-2|TRBV20-1
CSARVYGYTF
>-|TRBJ2-3|TRBV5-6
CASSLNWGAGYF
>-|TRBJ1-2|TRBV19
CASSIGGFGYTF
>-|TRBJ2-5|TRBV18
CASSPGLTQPADNQETQYF
>-|TRBJ1-2|TRBV7-8
CASSLPDASYGYTF